Below, one T cell receptor (beta chain) is given with its context. As yet, its antigen is unknown. The data belong to a study of molecular identifiers for immune sequencing clone quantification. Study at large: Across replicate runs, RNA obtained from approximately 20,000 or 100,000 naive CD8 cells was divided into five, with four undergoing sequencing. Findings and caveats of the study: Barcode sharing among identical TCR molecules could make large clones appear smaller.

Input for naive CD8 libraries was about 19,000 to 1,100,000 sorted cells; the RNA fraction used was 10%, 30% or 50%. TCRdb reprocessed the PCR reads with MiXCR, giving one entry per CDR3 protein. The sample includes over 600,000 distinct CDR3 sequences, 20% of them seen just once. The V gene end was trimmed by 8 bases and the J gene end by 0 bases; junction bases not matched to a gene: 6. Per the germline V gene, CDR1 is GTSNPN and CDR2 is SVGIG (reference sequence). The CDR3 sequence is 14 residues long. The sequence was collected from a human donor in good health. Some libraries in this study had Jurkat cell RNA spiked in. This chain uses TRBV30 with TRBJ2-2; TRBD1 matches 7 bases. The sample was naive CD8+ T cells from blood, with Jurkat cell RNA spiked in. As to subset: FACS-sorted CD8+CD4-CCR7+CD45RA+ naive T cells. The CDR3 region has the DNA TGTGCCCAGCAGACAGGGTCGAACACCGGGGAGCTGTTTTTT. It is translated as CAQQTGSNTGELFF.